The source of this T cell receptor beta chain is a study of follicular helper T cells after annual influenza vaccination. At the level of the study: Days 0, 7 and 28 post-vaccination were the blood draw times.

The V end was cut by 4 bases, the J end by 4 bases, with 8 bases between. Germline CDR1 MDHEN, CDR2 SYDVKM. The CDR3 spans 12 residues. Method: immunoSEQ multiplex PCR; TCRdb's copy keeps in-frame clones and lacks some. The sample holds over 7,500 clones, around 81% seen once. Specified time point: 2013-2014 season, 7 days after vaccination. In this sample, this clone turned up a few times. The starting material was CXCR5- memory CD4+ T cells sorted from blood, obtained 7 days after influenza vaccination. The clonotype comes from an adult who received the influenza vaccine. The chain joins TRBV28 to TRBJ2-7, with D unclear. This chain's CDR3 is CASSSHIYEQYF. For the CDR3, the DNA is TGTGCCAGCAGTTCTCATATTTACGAGCAGTACTTC.